Listed here are 27 T cell receptor beta chains from one sample, sequenced in a study of blood T cell repertoires in COVID-19. Clones were read by immunoSEQ multiplex PCR, and TCRdb kept only the in-frame ones, dropping some. The sample shows 200,000 or so clones, around four fifths of them seen only once. Sequenced sample: peripheral blood. The receptors here all came from a human donor with acute or convalescent COVID-19. The donor label of this sample is uncertain.

The chain uses TRBV28 and TRBJ1-2; 9 bases fit TRBD1. J lost 7 bases, V lost 8 bases, and 11 bases had no gene match. The length of the CDR3 is 14 residues. Germline V lookup: CDR1 MDHEN, CDR2 SYDVKM. In DNA form, the CDR3 reads TGTGCCAGCGTCGATTACAGGGGGCGTGGTGGCTACACCTTC. Amino acid sequence: CASVDYRGRGGYTF.

The chain uses TRBV2 and TRBJ2-7, with a possible D match to TRBD1 (6 bases). The CDR3 has 13 residues. Trimming pared 9 bases from V and 2 bases from J, leaving 14 bases between. CDR1 and CDR2 from the germline V gene are SNHLY and FYNNEI. CDR3 DNA: TGTGCCAGTTGCAGGGGCTTTGCCTACGAGCAGTACTTC. Residues: CASCRGFAYEQYF.

This clone was found a few times. The chain combines TRBV3-1 (or the pseudogene TRBV3-2) with TRBJ2-1; TRBD2 aligns across 9 bases. After removal of 6 bases from V and 3 bases from J, the junction contained 6 bases not matched to a gene. Germline V lookup: CDR1 LGHDT, CDR2 YNNKEL (reference sequence). The CDR3 consists of 15 residues. The CDR3 nucleotides are TGTGCCAGCAGTAGCGGGGGTAACTACTACAATGAGCAGTTCTTC. Translated: CASSSGGNYYNEQFF.

The sample holds a few counts of this clone. This rearrangement joins TRBV7-9 to TRBJ2-7; D may be TRBD2 (6 bases). The CDR3 contains 14 residues. Trimming cost V 8 bases and J 5 bases, with 19 bases left between them. Germline CDR1 SEHNR, CDR2 FQNEAQ (reference sequence). This CDR3 reads CASSTRREVDEQYF. In DNA, the CDR3 is TGTGCCAGCTCCACGCGCAGGGAGGTCGACGAGCAGTACTTC.

This chain uses TRBV12-3 or TRBV12-4 with TRBJ1-2, with D perhaps matching TRBD1 (6 bases). The CDR3 sequence is 13 residues long. V gave up 5 bases and J gave up 8 bases, with 15 bases separating them. The CDR3 nucleotides read TGTGCCAGCAGTCTCCGGGGGGGGACAGGCTACACCTTC. It is translated as CASSLRGGTGYTF.

This clone was counted between two and nine times. This rearrangement joins TRBV7-2 to TRBJ1-4, with D maybe TRBD1 (5 bases). The germline gives CDR1 SGHTA, CDR2 FQGNSA. V shed 5 bases and J shed 0 bases, with 13 bases lying between them. The CDR3 runs to 16 residues. CDR3 region: CASSQEGRATNEKLFF. CDR3 nucleotide sequence: TGTGCCAGCAGCCAGGAGGGACGGGCAACTAATGAAAAACTGTTTTTT.

V is TRBV5-6 and J is TRBJ1-6; the D gene is possibly TRBD1 (6 bases). The V end was cut by 0 bases, the J end by 7 bases, with 14 bases between. Per the germline V gene, CDR1 is SGHDT and CDR2 is YYEEEE. The CDR3 is made up of 16 amino acids. CDR3 nucleotide sequence: TGTGCCAGCAGCTTGGGCCTGACAGGCTCCAATTCACCCCTCCACTTT. Its protein product is CASSLGLTGSNSPLHF.

V usage is TRBV7-9 and J usage is TRBJ1-4; D perhaps matches TRBD1 (6 bases). Trimming cost V 5 bases and J 0 bases, with 10 bases left between them. Per germline, CDR1 SEHNR and CDR2 FQNEAQ (reference sequence). The CDR3 length is 15 residues. CDR3 amino acids: CASSRGSATNEKLFF. CDR3 DNA: TGTGCCAGCAGCAGGGGGAGTGCAACTAATGAAAAACTGTTTTTT.

The DNA for the CDR3 is TGTGCCAGCAGTTTTGGGGCAGGCGCTAGCAATCAGCCCCAGCATTTT. Amino acid sequence: CASSFGAGASNQPQHF. The V and J genes are TRBV28 and TRBJ1-5; weak D call: TRBD1 (5 bases). This CDR3 comprises 16 residues. V dropped 3 bases and J dropped 0 bases, with 12 bases sitting between them. CDR1 and CDR2 from the germline V gene are MDHEN and SYDVKM.

The gene calls are TRBV19 and TRBJ1-1; D unclear. V lost 10 bases and J lost 1, with 13 bases in between. CDR3 length: 13 residues. Germline CDR1 LNHDA, CDR2 SQIVND (reference sequence). CDR3 loop: CATQRLRNTEAFF. CDR3 bases: TGTGCCACTCAGAGGCTAAGGAACACTGAAGCTTTCTTT.

The count of this clone is one. The V gene is TRBV5-1, the J gene TRBJ2-7, with 9 bases that match TRBD1. V shed 5 bases and J 6 bases; nucleotides not matched to a gene: 6. CDR3 length: 13 residues. CDR1 and CDR2 (germline): SGHRS, YFSETQ. CDR3 protein: CASRSGTGFEQYF. CDR3 sequence (DNA): TGCGCCAGCAGGTCCGGGACAGGGTTCGAGCAGTACTTC.

The chain has TRBV4-3 and TRBJ2-1; TRBD2 matches 8 bases. Germline CDR1 reads LGHNA; CDR2 reads YSLEER. V dropped 0 bases and J dropped 10; count of bases not matched to a gene: 17. The CDR3 has 18 residues. The CDR3 loop reads CASSQDVGSGNTRWEQFF. DNA for the CDR3: TGCGCCAGCAGCCAAGATGTAGGTAGCGGGAATACTCGGTGGGAGCAGTTCTTC.

The chain links TRBV28 to TRBJ1-5, with TRBD1 as a possible D gene (6 bases). With 8 bases removed from V and 4 bases from J, the gap between germline ends came to 12 bases. Per germline, CDR1 MDHEN and CDR2 SYDVKM. The CDR3 runs to 13 residues. CDR3 in amino acids: CASQQGGNQPQHF. DNA of the CDR3: TGTGCCAGCCAACAGGGAGGGAATCAGCCCCAGCATTTT.

The chain combines TRBV3-1 (or the pseudogene TRBV3-2) with TRBJ1-2; no firm D call. V lost 1 base to trimming and J lost 0 bases, with 12 bases between them. CDR3 length equals 16 residues. The germline CDR1 and CDR2 sequences are LGHDT and YNNKEL (reference sequence). The DNA for the CDR3 is TGTGCCAGCAGCCAAGGAGGAGGTGGCGCTAACTATGGCTACACCTTC. Residues: CASSQGGGGANYGYTF.

The chain joins TRBV7-2 to TRBJ2-3; 9 bases agree with TRBD2. Germline-derived CDR1 and CDR2 are SGHTA and FQGNSA. CDR3 size: 16 residues. The junction had 9 bases not matched to a gene; V was cut back by 1 base and J by 7 bases. The CDR3 bases are TGTGCCAGCAGCTTAGGGGGCGGGAGGGCGCCGAATACGCAGTATTTT. Protein: CASSLGGGRAPNTQYF. Complete variable domain (other parts from reference TRBV7-2 and TRBJ2-3): GAGVSQSPSNKVTEKGKDVELRCDPISGHTALYWYRQSLGQGLEFLIYFQGNSAPDKSGLPSDRFSAERTGGSVSTLTIQRTQQEDSAVYLCASSLGGGRAPNTQYFGPGTRLTVL.

J is TRBJ2-7 and V is TRBV6-5; a weak D match, TRBD2 (6 bases). V was cut by 6 bases and J by 3 bases, with 18 bases left in between. Germline V gene data show CDR1 as MNHEY and CDR2 as SVGAGI. The CDR3 contains 15 residues. The chain's CDR3 is CASRPPWRGFYEQYF. The CDR3 bases are TGTGCCAGCAGGCCCCCATGGCGGGGCTTCTACGAGCAGTACTTC.

The J gene is TRBJ2-2, the V gene TRBV7-3; 8 nucleotides match TRBD1. The CDR3 has 18 amino acids. Germline trimming cut 5 bases from V and 0 bases from J; bases unmatched to any gene: 11. Looked up from germline, CDR1 is SGHTA and CDR2 is FQGTGA. The CDR3 DNA reads as TGTGCCAGCAGCGGTAGGACAGGGAATAGCCCGAACACCGGGGAGCTGTTTTTT. Encoded protein: CASSGRTGNSPNTGELFF.

The CDR3 spells CASSPPNSAYNEQFF. CDR3 coding DNA: TGTGCCAGCTCACCACCTAATTCGGCCTACAATGAGCAGTTCTTC. The chain uses TRBV18 and TRBJ2-1; D call uncertain. Germline CDR1 reads KGHSH; CDR2 reads LQKENI. The V gene lost 0 bases and the J gene lost 2 bases, with 8 bases spanning the gap. The CDR3 extends over 15 amino acids.

CDR3 nucleotides: TGTGCCAGCAGTTCAGTTAGTGGGCTAAACGAAAAACTGTTTTTT. Encoded protein: CASSSVSGLNEKLFF. The rearrangement uses TRBV6-1 and TRBJ1-4; no reliable D call. The CDR3 sequence is 15 residues long. Per the germline V gene, CDR1 is MNHNS and CDR2 is SASEGT. V dropped 5 bases and J dropped 8 bases, with 18 bases sitting between them.

The chain carries TRBV7-2 and TRBJ2-2, with 11 bases that match TRBD1. CDR1 SGHTA and CDR2 FQGNSA come from the germline V gene. This CDR3 is built from 17 residues. The junction had 6 bases not matched to a gene; V was cut back by 0 bases and J by 6 bases. The CDR3 coding sequence is TGTGCCAGCAGCTTAGCTGGACAGGGGGCGCCCCCCGGGGAGCTGTTTTTT. As protein: CASSLAGQGAPPGELFF. The full variable domain, its missing parts supplied by reference TRBV7-2 and TRBJ2-2, is GAGVSQSPSNKVTEKGKDVELRCDPISGHTALYWYRQSLGQGLEFLIYFQGNSAPDKSGLPSDRFSAERTGGSVSTLTIQRTQQEDSAVYLCASSLAGQGAPPGELFFGEGSRLTVL.

The V call is TRBV11-2, the J call TRBJ2-3, with D maybe TRBD1 (6 bases). With 5 bases removed from V and 2 bases from J, the gap between germline ends came to 17 bases. Germline-derived CDR1 and CDR2 are SGHAT and FQNNGV. This CDR3 contains 16 residues. For the CDR3, the DNA is TGTGCCAGCAGCGGACGTCCTCGGGACAACACAGATACGCAGTATTTT. Its translation: CASSGRPRDNTDTQYF.

The rearrangement joins TRBV5-1 to TRBJ2-2; TRBD2 agrees at 8 bases. Germline CDR1 and CDR2: SGHRS and YFSETQ. V gave up 4 bases and J gave up 2 bases; unmatched junction bases: 1. The CDR3 is 14 residues long. CDR3 amino acids: CASSRTSNTGELFF. CDR3 in DNA: TGCGCCAGCAGCCGGACTAGCAACACCGGGGAGCTGTTTTTT.

V usage is TRBV11-2 and J usage is TRBJ2-4, with 15 bases matching TRBD2. This CDR3 contains 18 residues. Germline CDR1 is SGHAT and CDR2 is FQNNGV. J lost 8 bases, V lost 0 bases, and 8 bases had no gene match. CDR3 bases: TGTGCCAGCAGCTTAGATCGGACTAGCGGGAGGGCGTGGGACATTCAGTACTTC. As protein: CASSLDRTSGRAWDIQYF. The full variable domain, in which reference TRBV11-2 and TRBJ2-4 provide the parts outside the CDR3, is EAGVAQSPRYKIIEKRQSVAFWCNPISGHATLYWYQQILGQGPKLLIQFQNNGVVDDSQLPKDRFSAERLKGVDSTLKIQPAKLEDSAVYLCASSLDRTSGRAWDIQYFGAGTRLSVL.

The gene calls are TRBV3-1 (or the pseudogene TRBV3-2) and TRBJ2-1; D possibly corresponds to TRBD1 (5 bases). Trimming cost V 9 bases and J 8 bases, with 11 bases left between them. The CDR3 spans 11 residues. The V gene's germline CDR1 is LGHDT and CDR2 YNNKEL (reference sequence). The CDR3 region is CASQGSHEQFF. The CDR3 nucleotides read TGTGCCAGTCAGGGAAGTCATGAGCAGTTCTTC.

The CDR3 protein is CATSRKAGSNTGELFF. CDR3 DNA: TGTGCCACCAGCAGAAAAGCGGGGTCGAACACCGGGGAGCTGTTTTTT. The chain joins TRBV15 to TRBJ2-2; 7 bases line up with TRBD2. Germline assignment: CDR1 LNHNV and CDR2 YYDKDF (reference sequence). The CDR3 has 16 residues. The V gene end was trimmed by 2 bases and the J gene end by 0 bases; junction bases not matched to a gene: 3.

This chain uses TRBV7-2 with TRBJ2-1; D not resolved. Germline CDR1 reads SGHTA; CDR2 reads FQGNSA. V shed 2 bases and J shed 9 bases, with 8 bases lying between them. The length of the CDR3 is 12 residues. In DNA, the CDR3 is TGTGCCAGCAGCTTATCCGGGTTTGAGCAGTTCTTC. This gives the protein CASSLSGFEQFF.

V usage is TRBV7-2 and J usage is TRBJ2-1; 9 bases match TRBD2. Trimming at V came to 1 base and at J to 3 bases, leaving 13 bases not matched to a gene. The CDR3 has 19 amino acids. Germline CDR1 reads SGHTA; CDR2 reads FQGNSA. Here the CDR3 DNA reads TGTGCCAGCAGCTTAGGTCTAGCGGGAACCCAGCGCAGCTACAATGAGCAGTTCTTC. Protein product: CASSLGLAGTQRSYNEQFF. The whole variable domain, remainder taken from reference TRBV7-2 and TRBJ2-1, is GAGVSQSPSNKVTEKGKDVELRCDPISGHTALYWYRQSLGQGLEFLIYFQGNSAPDKSGLPSDRFSAERTGGSVSTLTIQRTQQEDSAVYLCASSLGLAGTQRSYNEQFFGPGTRLTVL.